This entry describes one T cell receptor beta chain. This specimen comes from a study of T cell responses to AZD1222 COVID-19 vaccine. Study in general: Whether given at about 4 or about 12 weeks, second doses were pooled.

Assay: immunoSEQ multiplex PCR; the TCRdb copy retains only in-frame clones and omits some. The sample consists of roughly 83,000 clones, roughly 86% of them appearing once. This CDR3 contains 13 residues. V was trimmed by 6 bases and J by 3 bases, leaving 11 bases between them. Germline V gene lookup returns CDR1 MNHEY and CDR2 SVGAGI. The chain uses TRBV6-5 and TRBJ1-2, with a weak D call TRBD1 (5 bases). The sequences come from peripheral blood, collected on day 0 of AZD1222 vaccination. The clonotype was recovered from an adult in good health. The CDR3 region is CASSRGGYYGYTF. The CDR3 DNA is TGTGCCAGCAGCCGCGGGGGATACTATGGCTACACCTTC.